This passage covers 15 T cell receptor beta chains from one sample sequenced in a study of CD8+ T cells in alopecia areata. Following extraction, RNA underwent reverse transcription to cDNA, which served as the sequencing template. The protocol was immunoSEQ multiplex PCR, while the TCRdb copy is restricted to in-frame clones and leaves out a portion. Here the sample spans some 88,000 clones, around 44% being singletons. Stated treatment: oral pan-JAK inhibitor, 5-10 mg twice daily. The starting material was CD8+ T cells sorted from blood, obtained at week 24, from a patient treated with tofacitinib. The source of these receptors is a human donor with alopecia areata.

The chain links TRBV9 to TRBJ2-4, with D uncertain. Trimming removed 4 bases from V and 6 bases from J, with 17 bases in between. CDR3 length equals 15 residues. From germline, CDR1 is SGDLS and CDR2 YYNGEE. Written as DNA, the CDR3 is TGTGCCAGCAGCCCCCTGTCGGCCTTAGTAAACATTCAGTACTTC. It is translated as CASSPLSALVNIQYF.

The rearrangement joins TRBV6-1 to TRBJ2-7; the D gene is possibly TRBD1 (5 bases). V lost 8 bases and J 4 bases, leaving 9 bases between the germline ends. The CDR3 runs to 11 residues. CDR1 MNHNS and CDR2 SASEGT come from the germline V gene. The CDR3 nucleotides read TGTGCCAGCGAGCAGGGTTACGAGCAGTACTTC. Amino acids: CASEQGYEQYF.

This clone was seen more than once but under ten times. One end of the junction does not line up with germline, which may come from a read error. The chain is built from TRBV2 and TRBJ2-7; TRBD2 matches 10 bases. Germline assignment: CDR1 SNHLY and CDR2 FYNNEI. The CDR3 is 17 amino acids. In DNA, the CDR3 is TGTGCCAGCCACGGCGACAGGGATCTAGGGCTAGCGGGAGCCAAAAGCTTC. Encoded protein: CASHGDRDLGLAGAKSF.

This chain joins TRBV7-9 and TRBJ2-1, with 10 bases lining up with TRBD2. Germline loops: CDR1 SEHNR, CDR2 FQNEAQ (reference sequence). With V trimmed by 0 bases and J by 0 bases, 5 bases remained unmatched. CDR3 length: 18 amino acids. The CDR3, as DNA: TGTGCCAGCAGCTTAGCTATACTAGCGGGGAGCTCCTACAATGAGCAGTTCTTC. This encodes CASSLAILAGSSYNEQFF.

This clone was picked up a small number of times. This sequence joins TRBV5-1 and TRBJ2-1; TRBD1 matches 7 bases. The CDR3 is 14 amino acids. Germline CDR1 reads SGHRS; CDR2 reads YFSETQ. V lost 3 bases and J lost 5; bases outside the gene matches: 5. The CDR3 is CASSWMGQNNEQFF. CDR3 bases: TGCGCCAGCAGCTGGATGGGACAGAACAATGAGCAGTTCTTC.

This clone was detected only a few times. The chain combines TRBV7-9 with TRBJ1-1; TRBD1 is a possible D gene (5 bases). Deletions cut 6 bases from V and 5 bases from J, with 13 bases between. The CDR3 length is 13 residues. CDR1 SEHNR and CDR2 FQNEAQ come from the germline V gene (reference sequence). The CDR3 spells CASRRGTETEAFF. In DNA form, the CDR3 reads TGTGCCAGCAGACGGGGGACGGAAACTGAAGCTTTCTTT.

The DNA of the CDR3 is TGTGCCTGGACCGCGGCAGGTCGCTACGAGCAGTACTTC. It codes for CAWTAAGRYEQYF. The genes are TRBV30 and TRBJ2-7; D remains unclear. The germline V gene encodes CDR1 GTSNPN and CDR2 SVGIG (reference sequence). The CDR3 has 13 amino acids. With 4 bases removed from V and 3 bases from J, the gap between germline ends came to 13 bases.

The V call is TRBV13, the J call TRBJ2-5; a weak D match, TRBD2 (5 bases). Looked up from germline, CDR1 is PRHDT and CDR2 is FYEKMQ (reference sequence). The CDR3 loop spans 14 amino acids. Trimming pared 0 bases from V and 7 bases from J, leaving 12 bases between. The CDR3 sequence: CASSLGGDPWTQYF. In nucleotides, the CDR3 is TGTGCCAGCAGCTTAGGGGGAGACCCTTGGACCCAGTACTTC. The full variable domain, its missing parts supplied by reference TRBV13 and TRBJ2-5, is AAGVIQSPRHLIKEKRETATLKCYPIPRHDTVYWYQQGPGQDPQFLISFYEKMQSDKGSIPDRFSAQQFSDYHSELNMSSLELGDSALYFCASSLGGDPWTQYFGPGTRLLVL.

The rearrangement links TRBV4-2 to TRBJ1-1, with no clear D. The ends were cut back, 1 base at V and 2 bases at J, with 8 bases in the middle. Looked up from germline, CDR1 is LGHNA and CDR2 is YNFKEQ. This CDR3 comprises 14 residues. The CDR3 nucleotides read TGTGCCAGCAGCCAAGTCGACGGAAACACTGAAGCTTTCTTT. Translated: CASSQVDGNTEAFF.

The sample holds many counts of this clone. The CDR3 nucleotides read TGTGCCAGCAGCCCCGGGACTAGCGGGGGCAGCTCCTACAATGAGCAGTTCTTC. Encoded protein: CASSPGTSGGSSYNEQFF. The J gene is TRBJ2-1, the V gene TRBV5-6; 14 bases align to TRBD2. The V gene's germline CDR1 is SGHDT and CDR2 YYEEEE. CDR3 length: 18 residues. J was trimmed by 0 bases and V by 4 bases; bases with no gene match: 6.

The table lists this clone with a few counts. CDR3 loop: CASSPLGRSDTQYF. The CDR3 region has the DNA TGTGCCAGCAGCCCCTTGGGTCGGTCAGATACGCAGTATTTT. This chain uses TRBV11-2 with TRBJ2-3; no firm D call. Germline V gene sequence: CDR1 SGHAT, CDR2 FQNNGV. This CDR3 is 14 amino acids long. Trimming pared 5 bases from V and 4 bases from J, leaving 13 bases between.

This clone was counted a few times. J is TRBJ2-7 and V is TRBV29-1; 10 positions agree with TRBD1. The CDR3 extends over 13 amino acids. J lost 4 bases, V lost 5 bases, and 5 bases had no gene match. Germline V gene sequence: CDR1 SQVTM, CDR2 ANQGSEA. CDR3 amino acids: CSVSGTGAYEQYF. CDR3 nucleotide sequence: TGCAGCGTTTCCGGGACAGGGGCATACGAGCAGTACTTC.

Concerning this clone: A read error is likely here: a far larger clone is one base away. Additional DNA sequences in this sample encode the identical CDR3. This chain links TRBV11-2 with TRBJ2-7; D gene unclear. Germline V lookup: CDR1 SGHAT, CDR2 FQNNGV. The CDR3 covers 14 residues. The chain's CDR3 is CASSLWAQAHEQYF. CDR3 DNA: TGCGCCAGCAGCTTATGGGCGCAAGCACACGAGCAGTACTTC.

This clone occurred a few times. The chain joins TRBV29-1 to TRBJ2-1; the D gene is possibly TRBD2 (11 bases). The CDR3 loop spans 20 amino acids. V lost 4 bases to trimming and J lost 8 bases, with 36 bases between them. Germline V CDR1 and CDR2: SQVTM, ANQGSEA. The CDR3 DNA reads TGCAGCGTTGTCACGTCCGGGACAGGGGATGTAGCGGGAGGGCCGTATGAGCAGTTCTTC. It translates to CSVVTSGTGDVAGGPYEQFF.

V gene TRBV27 combines with J gene TRBJ2-3, with a tentative D call TRBD2 (5 bases). The CDR3 is 13 residues long. Trimming took off 6 bases at V and 6 bases at J, with 13 bases between the two ends. The germline gives CDR1 MNHEY, CDR2 SMNVEV (reference sequence). The CDR3 is CASRGVRVDTQYF. CDR3 in DNA: TGTGCCAGCAGGGGAGTGAGAGTGGATACGCAGTATTTT.